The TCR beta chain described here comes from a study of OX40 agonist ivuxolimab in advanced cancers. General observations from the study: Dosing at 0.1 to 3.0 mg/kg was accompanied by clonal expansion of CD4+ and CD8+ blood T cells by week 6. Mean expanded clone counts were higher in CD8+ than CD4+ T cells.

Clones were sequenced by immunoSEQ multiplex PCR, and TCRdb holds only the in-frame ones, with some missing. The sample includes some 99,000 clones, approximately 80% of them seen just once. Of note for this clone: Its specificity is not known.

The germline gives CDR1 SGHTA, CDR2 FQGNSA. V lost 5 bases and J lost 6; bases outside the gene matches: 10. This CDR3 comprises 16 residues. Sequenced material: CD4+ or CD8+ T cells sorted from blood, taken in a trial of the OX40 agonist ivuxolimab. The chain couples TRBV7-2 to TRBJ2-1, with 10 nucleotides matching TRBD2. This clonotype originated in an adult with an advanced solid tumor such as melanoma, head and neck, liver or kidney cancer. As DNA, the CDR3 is TGTGCCAGCAGCATACTTCTAGCGGGAGCATCCAATGAGCAGTTCTTC. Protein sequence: CASSILLAGASNEQFF.